This TCR beta chain was sequenced for a study of T-cell memory formation after mild COVID-19. General observations from the study: Clones which contracted sat mainly in CM and EM if CD4+, and in EMRA if CD8+.

A few counts support this clonotype. Its target is not known. Germline V gene sequence: CDR1 SEHNR, CDR2 FQNEAQ (reference sequence). V shed 7 bases, J shed 1 base, and the junction held 11 bases outside the gene matches. The CDR3 spans 16 residues. TCRdb fed the 5' RACE reads into MiXCR, producing one record per CDR3 protein. The sample includes some 150,000 distinct CDR3 sequences, 5.5% to 7% of them seen just once. The source of this sequence is an adult woman who had mild COVID-19 (a few samples of this study predate the infection). Cell type and time point are not known. The V call is TRBV7-9, the J call TRBJ2-3, with 7 nucleotides matching TRBD2. The specimen sequenced was PBMCs or a T cell subset sorted from them (not recorded which). The CDR3 protein is CASIFESGGGTDTQYF. CDR3 bases: TGTGCCAGCATCTTCGAGTCGGGAGGCGGCACAGATACGCAGTATTTT.